This entry concerns a single T cell receptor (beta chain). The target antigen is unknown. V gave up 0 bases and J gave up 2 bases; unmatched junction bases: 10. The CDR3 has 19 amino acids. Germline V CDR1 and CDR2: MNHNS, SASEGT. This entry belongs to a study of cytomegalovirus exposure and HLA in healthy donors. Findings of the study overall: An observed cluster of highly shared sequence variants was recorded as a likely sequencing artifact.

Use of 60 Vbeta and 13 Jbeta primers characterized the PCR. Generated by immunoSEQ multiplex PCR, the TCRdb table keeps only in-frame clones and is missing some. The profile shows 120,000 to 150,000 clones, 78% of them singletons. The V call is TRBV6-1, the J call TRBJ2-6; TRBD2 agrees at 7 bases. The material sequenced was PBMCs. This clonotype originated in a middle-aged man in good health and CMV-seropositive. The CDR3 nucleotides read TGTGCCAGCAGTGAAGCGCTTACGGGACTAAGGGCTGGGGCCAACGTCCTGACTTTC. Encoded protein: CASSEALTGLRAGANVLTF.